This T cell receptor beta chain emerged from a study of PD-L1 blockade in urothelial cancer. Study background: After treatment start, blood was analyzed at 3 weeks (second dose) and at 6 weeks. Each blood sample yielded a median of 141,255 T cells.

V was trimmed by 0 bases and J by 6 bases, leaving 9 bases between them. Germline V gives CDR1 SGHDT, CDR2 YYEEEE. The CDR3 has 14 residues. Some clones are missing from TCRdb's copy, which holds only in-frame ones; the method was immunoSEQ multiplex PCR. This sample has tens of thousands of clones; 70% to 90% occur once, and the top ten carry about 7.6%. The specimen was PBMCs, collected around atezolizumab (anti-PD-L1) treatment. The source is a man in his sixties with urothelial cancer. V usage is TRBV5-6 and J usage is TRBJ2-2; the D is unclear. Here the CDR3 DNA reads TGTGCCAGCAGCTTGGCCCTCCCGGCCGGGGAGCTGTTTTTT. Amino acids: CASSLALPAGELFF.